Presented here are 5 T cell receptor beta chains from one specimen sequenced in a study of blood T cells in healthy people across ages. The use of a sample-barcoded 5' primer and a J-beta primer mix characterized a second PCR of about 7 to 12 cycles. TCRdb ran MiXCR on the 5' RACE reads and lists one entry per CDR3 protein. The sample lists roughly 1,000,000 distinct CDR3 sequences; approximately 26% were seen once. The sample was also linked to a second study, of T cells of mothers and their children.

Specimen: blood. Receptor source: a girl aged 2 to 10 in good health.

CDR3 nucleotide sequence: TGCAGTGCTAGGGAACCGGGAACGAACACCGGGGAGCTGTTTTTT. As protein: CSAREPGTNTGELFF. This chain joins TRBV20-1 and TRBJ2-2; weak D call: TRBD2 (5 bases). Germline CDR1 and CDR2: DFQATT and SNEGSKA (reference sequence). The CDR3 is made up of 15 amino acids. Trimming took 3 bases from V and 0 from J, leaving 11 bases between them.

V usage is TRBV3-1 and J usage is TRBJ1-3; D is undetermined. In germline, CDR1 is LGHDT, CDR2 YNNKEL (reference sequence). V was shortened by 0 bases and J by 3 bases, with 9 bases between the two germline ends. The CDR3 sequence is 15 residues long. CDR3 DNA sequence: TGTGCCAGCAGCCAAGATGCGACAAATGGAAACACCATATATTTT. Residues: CASSQDATNGNTIYF.

This chain links TRBV5-1 with TRBJ1-2, with TRBD1 as a possible D gene (6 bases). Germline V gene sequence: CDR1 SGHRS, CDR2 YFSETQ. V lost 0 bases, J lost 7 bases, and 13 bases lay in between. The CDR3 is made up of 14 amino acids. The CDR3, as DNA: TGCGCCAGCAGCTTGGAACTGCGGGGGGCTGGCTACACCTTC. Its protein product is CASSLELRGAGYTF.

The rearrangement links TRBV7-2 to TRBJ2-5; 7 nucleotides line up with TRBD2. The trim removed 4 bases at V and 3 bases at J, leaving 8 bases unmatched. Germline assignment: CDR1 SGHTA and CDR2 FQGNSA. This CDR3 is 15 amino acids long. The CDR3 region is CASSSWDYYEETQYF. The CDR3 DNA reads TGTGCCAGCAGCTCTTGGGACTATTACGAAGAGACCCAGTACTTC.

The chain employs TRBV27 and TRBJ2-5, with TRBD1 identical over 7 bases. The CDR3 is 13 amino acids. V shed 7 bases and J 4 bases; nucleotides not matched to a gene: 6. Germline V CDR1 and CDR2: MNHEY, SMNVEV (reference sequence). The DNA of the CDR3 is TGTGCCAGCACAGCAGGGGGAGCAGAGACCCAGTACTTC. Translated, it gives CASTAGGAETQYF.